A single sample gave rise to the 12 T cell receptor beta chains below, sequenced in a study of monozygotic twins with inflammatory bowel disease. TCRdb reprocessed the 5' RACE reads and keeps a single row for each CDR3 protein, giving no DNA. Its table lists under 200,000 distinct CDR3 sequences. Material: blood. These receptor sequences come from a human donor with ulcerative colitis or Crohn's disease, or a healthy co-twin of an affected twin (not recorded which).

This rearrangement joins TRBV7-2 to TRBJ2-7; the D call of TRBD1 rests on TCRdb alone, since no DNA is present to check it. The CDR3 extends over 12 amino acids. Germline V gene sequence: CDR1 SGHTA, CDR2 FQGNSA. The CDR3: CASSSPNYEQYF.

The J gene is TRBJ2-1, the V gene TRBV9. The CDR3 extends over 15 amino acids. Germline CDR1 is SGDLS and CDR2 is YYNGEE. CDR3 region: CAGSVRRTPSTEQFF. Filled out from reference TRBV9 and TRBJ2-1, the complete variable domain reads DSGVTQTPKHLITATGQRVTLRCSPRSGDLSVYWYQQSLDQGLQFLIQYYNGEERAKGNILERFSAQQFPDLHSELNLSSLELGDSALYFCAGSVRRTPSTEQFFGPGTRLTVL.

The chain employs TRBV5-8 and TRBJ2-1; TCRdb selects TRBD2, and the lack of DNA leaves this call unchecked. Looked up from germline, CDR1 is SGHTS and CDR2 is YDEGEE. This CDR3 is 15 amino acids long. The CDR3 reads CASIPRGSGGNEQFF. The whole variable domain, remainder taken from reference TRBV5-8 and TRBJ2-1, is EAGVTQSPTHLIKTRGQQATLRCSPISGHTSVYWYQQALGLGLQFLLWYDEGEERNRGNFPPRFSGRQFPNYSSELNVNALELEDSALYLCASIPRGSGGNEQFFGPGTRLTVL.

V is TRBV6-2 or TRBV6-3 and J is TRBJ2-2; with no DNA, the TCRdb D assignment of TRBD1 cannot be verified. Per the germline V gene, CDR1 is MNHEY and CDR2 is SVGEGT. The CDR3 covers 20 residues. The CDR3 loop is CASSRGTGGFLNANTGELFF.

J is TRBJ2-2 and V is TRBV5-1; checking the TCRdb D call of TRBD1 is not possible without DNA. Per germline, CDR1 SGHRS and CDR2 YFSETQ. The CDR3 has 17 amino acids. CDR3: CASSLHGQGGDTGELFF.

The V call is TRBV10-3, the J call TRBJ2-7. CDR3 length: 13 residues. Germline V gene data show CDR1 as ENHRY and CDR2 as SYGVKD. CDR3 region: CAIQSDLPYEQYF.

V gene TRBV27 combines with J gene TRBJ1-2; TCRdb calls TRBD1, which cannot be checked without DNA. Germline assignment: CDR1 MNHEY and CDR2 SMNVEV (reference sequence). The CDR3 has 14 amino acids. The CDR3 reads CASRWTGGAYGYTF.

This rearrangement joins TRBV30 to TRBJ2-7; the TRBD1 assignment by TCRdb is unverifiable without DNA. The CDR3 extends over 15 amino acids. Germline lookup yields CDR1 GTSNPN and CDR2 SVGIG (reference sequence). This CDR3 reads CAWSVLSRVSYEQYF.

The chain carries TRBV4-2 and TRBJ1-2; TCRdb's D call, TRBD1, is unchecked because there is no DNA. CDR1 LGHNA and CDR2 YNFKEQ come from the germline V gene. The CDR3 is 16 residues long. CDR3 protein: CASSQEASGTPYGYTF.

This sequence joins TRBV12-3 or TRBV12-4 and TRBJ1-2; TCRdb's assignment of TRBD1 cannot be checked, as there is no DNA. This CDR3 contains 14 residues. CDR3: CASRAGQAAYGYTF.

The gene calls are TRBV20-1 and TRBJ2-7. The germline V gene has CDR1 DFQATT and CDR2 SNEGSKA (reference sequence). There are 13 residues in the CDR3. CDR3 loop: CSARPWSSYEQYF.

V usage is TRBV5-8 and J usage is TRBJ2-2. CDR1 and CDR2 (germline): SGHTS, YDEGEE. This CDR3 has 13 amino acids. CDR3: CASSQKSTGELFF.